The 25 T cell receptor beta chains below come from one sample, sequenced in a study of T cell responses to AZD1222 COVID-19 vaccine. Method: immunoSEQ multiplex PCR; TCRdb's copy keeps in-frame clones and lacks some. Among 100,000 to 120,000 clones listed, 85% to 95% were seen once. Sequenced material: peripheral blood, taken on day 0 of AZD1222 vaccination. The receptor set was obtained from an adult in good health.

This clone has only one observation. The V call is TRBV28, the J call TRBJ1-1; the D gene is possibly TRBD1 (6 bases). This CDR3 spans 14 amino acids. Germline-derived CDR1 and CDR2 are MDHEN and SYDVKM. The V and J ends lost 5 bases and 4 bases respectively, with 14 bases between them. The CDR3 DNA follows: TGTGCCAGCAGTCGAAAGGGGGGAGTCACTGAAGCTTTCTTT. Protein sequence: CASSRKGGVTEAFF.

The chain has TRBV10-3 and TRBJ1-3, with D possibly matching TRBD1 (6 bases). The ends were cut back, 6 bases at V and 0 bases at J, with 6 bases in the middle. CDR3 length: 13 residues. Per the germline V gene, CDR1 is ENHRY and CDR2 is SYGVKD. This chain's CDR3 is CAIRDSSGNTIYF. Written as DNA, the CDR3 is TGTGCCATCAGGGACAGCTCTGGAAACACCATATATTTT.

The gene calls are TRBV5-1 and TRBJ1-5, with 9 bases aligning to TRBD1. After removal of 0 bases from V and 7 bases from J, the junction contained 11 bases not matched to a gene. Germline-derived CDR1 and CDR2 are SGHRS and YFSETQ. This CDR3 has 17 amino acids. The chain's CDR3 is CASSLEAGQGGGQPQHF. CDR3 coding DNA: TGCGCCAGCAGCTTGGAGGCGGGACAGGGTGGTGGGCAGCCCCAGCATTTT.

This clone was detected once. The chain carries TRBV6-5 and TRBJ1-1; 10 bases are shared with TRBD1. Germline CDR1 is MNHEY and CDR2 is SVGAGI. V dropped 2 bases and J dropped 2; count of bases not matched to a gene: 5. The CDR3 consists of 16 residues. CDR3 region: CASSYRDRGRNTEAFF. DNA for the CDR3: TGTGCCAGCAGTTACCGGGACAGGGGTAGAAACACTGAAGCTTTCTTT.

This clone was counted a single time. This chain links TRBV11-2 with TRBJ1-4; 9 bases are shared with TRBD1. V gave up 5 bases and J gave up 3 bases; unmatched junction bases: 13. Looked up from germline, CDR1 is SGHAT and CDR2 is FQNNGV. The CDR3 covers 18 residues. CDR3 protein: CASSPRTGARSSNEKLFF. CDR3 DNA: TGTGCCAGCAGCCCGCGGACAGGGGCAAGGAGCTCTAATGAAAAACTGTTTTTT.

The chain joins TRBV19 to TRBJ2-1; 7 bases line up with TRBD1. Germline V gene data show CDR1 as LNHDA and CDR2 as SQIVND (reference sequence). V was clipped by 10 bases and J by 2 bases; unmatched bases: 8. The CDR3 spans 14 residues. Here the CDR3 reads CATRRQGPYNEQFF. DNA of the CDR3: TGTGCCACCAGACGACAGGGCCCCTACAATGAGCAGTTCTTC.

The chain uses TRBV4-2 and TRBJ2-4; TRBD2 is a possible D gene (7 bases). The germline CDR1 and CDR2 sequences are LGHNA and YNFKEQ. V was cut by 0 bases and J by 4 bases, with 16 bases left in between. CDR3 length: 17 residues. The CDR3 loop is CASSQDGGGGSKNIQYF. DNA of the CDR3: TGTGCCAGCAGCCAAGATGGAGGGGGGGGCTCAAAAAACATTCAGTACTTC.

V and J are TRBV3-1 (or the pseudogene TRBV3-2) and TRBJ1-4, with D unclear. The CDR3 consists of 17 residues. V gave up 0 bases and J gave up 0 bases, with 11 bases separating them. Germline loops: CDR1 LGHDT, CDR2 YNNKEL (reference sequence). The CDR3: CASSQETVGATNEKLFF. DNA for the CDR3: TGTGCCAGCAGCCAAGAGACCGTCGGAGCAACTAATGAAAAACTGTTTTTT.

J is TRBJ1-4 and V is TRBV15; 9 bases fit TRBD1. CDR1 and CDR2 from the germline V gene are LNHNV and YYDKDF (reference sequence). V lost 2 bases and J lost 7; bases outside the gene matches: 2. The CDR3 runs to 14 residues. The chain's CDR3 is CATSRTGGGEKLFF. For the CDR3, the DNA is TGTGCCACCAGCAGAACAGGGGGCGGTGAAAAACTGTTTTTT.

The chain is built from TRBV2 and TRBJ1-1; 9 nucleotides line up with TRBD1. Germline V gives CDR1 SNHLY, CDR2 FYNNEI. The CDR3 totals 15 residues. Trimming took 4 bases from V and 8 from J; bases not matched to a gene: 11. The CDR3 coding sequence is TGTGCCAGCAGTGGACTAGGACAGGGGCCTGGGGAAGCTTTCTTT. It encodes CASSGLGQGPGEAFF.

This sequence joins TRBV27 and TRBJ1-4; D is unresolved. The ends were cut back, 5 bases at V and 4 bases at J, with 17 bases in the middle. Germline V gene sequence: CDR1 MNHEY, CDR2 SMNVEV (reference sequence). The CDR3 is 16 residues long. The CDR3 DNA sequence: TGTGCCAGCAGTACCCGCGTAGGGCTGTATAATGAAAAACTGTTTTTT. Its protein is CASSTRVGLYNEKLFF.

The count of this clone is one. V is TRBV5-1 and J is TRBJ2-2; D might be TRBD1 (6 bases). V lost 0 bases and J lost 7, with 7 bases in between. CDR1 and CDR2 (germline): SGHRS, YFSETQ. CDR3 length: 13 residues. The DNA for the CDR3 is TGCGCCAGCAGCTTGGAAGGGGGCGGGGAGCTGTTTTTT. Protein product: CASSLEGGGELFF.

The chain recombines TRBV5-1 with TRBJ1-1; 8 bases align to TRBD1. Germline V gene sequence: CDR1 SGHRS, CDR2 YFSETQ. Trimming cost V 4 bases and J 6 bases; bases outside gene matches: 8. The CDR3 has 14 residues. The chain's CDR3 is CASSLDDRGSEAFF. The CDR3, as DNA: TGCGCCAGCAGCCTGGACGACAGGGGCTCTGAAGCTTTCTTT.

The chain couples TRBV4-1 to TRBJ2-3, with TRBD1 matching over 7 bases. This CDR3 has 17 residues. V was pared by 0 bases and J by 1 base, with 7 bases of the junction left unmatched. CDR1 MGHRA and CDR2 YSYEKL come from the germline V gene. Here the CDR3 reads CASSQERTGRGTDTQYF. In DNA, the CDR3 is TGCGCCAGCAGCCAAGAAAGGACAGGACGGGGCACAGATACGCAGTATTTT.

The chain joins TRBV6-5 to TRBJ1-2, with 10 bases that match TRBD1. The trim removed 4 bases at V and 4 bases at J, leaving 3 bases unmatched. The CDR3 consists of 14 residues. The germline V gene encodes CDR1 MNHEY and CDR2 SVGAGI. The DNA for the CDR3 is TGTGCCAGCAGTTCGTGGACAGGGGGCTATGGCTACACCTTC. Protein sequence: CASSSWTGGYGYTF.

The CDR3 sequence is CASSLGHRVDSGNTIYF. The CDR3 DNA is TGCGCCAGCAGCTTGGGTCATCGGGTTGACTCTGGAAACACCATATATTTT. V and J are TRBV5-1 and TRBJ1-3; D unclear. This CDR3 has 17 amino acids. Trimming pared 0 bases from V and 0 bases from J, leaving 13 bases between. CDR1 is SGHRS and CDR2 is YFSETQ in the germline V gene. Full variable domain (remainder filled in from reference TRBV5-1 and TRBJ1-3): KAGVTQTPRYLIKTRGQQVTLSCSPISGHRSVSWYQQTPGQGLQFLFEYFSETQRNKGNFPGRFSGRQFSNSRSEMNVSTLELGDSALYLCASSLGHRVDSGNTIYFGEGSWLTVV.

This rearrangement joins TRBV7-9 to TRBJ1-2, with D possibly being TRBD1 (6 bases). The CDR3 has 14 residues. Trimming pared 1 base from V and 4 bases from J, leaving 10 bases between. CDR1 SEHNR and CDR2 FQNEAQ come from the germline V gene (reference sequence). The CDR3 spells CASSLVQGSYGYTF. As DNA, the CDR3 is TGTGCCAGCAGCTTAGTACAGGGAAGCTATGGCTACACCTTC.

This chain uses TRBV10-3 with TRBJ1-5, with D unclear. Germline CDR1 reads ENHRY; CDR2 reads SYGVKD. The V end was cut by 0 bases, the J end by 2 bases, with 8 bases between. The CDR3 has 15 amino acids. The CDR3 spells CAISESRQGNQPQHF. For the CDR3, the DNA is TGTGCCATCAGTGAGTCGAGGCAGGGCAATCAGCCCCAGCATTTT.

In the case of this clone: Other DNA sequences of this sample code for an identical CDR3. V gene TRBV10-1 combines with J gene TRBJ1-1; D may be TRBD1 (5 bases). Trimming took off 0 bases at V and 4 bases at J, with 6 bases between the two ends. CDR3 size: 13 residues. Per the germline V gene, CDR1 is WNHNN and CDR2 is SYGVQD (reference sequence). In DNA, the CDR3 is TGCGCCAGCAGTGAGTCGGGGGGCACTGAAGCTTTCTTT. This gives the protein CASSESGGTEAFF.

This chain uses TRBV5-1 with TRBJ2-1; 9 positions match TRBD1. Germline CDR1 SGHRS, CDR2 YFSETQ. The CDR3 is 14 residues long. V lost 4 bases, J lost 7 bases, and 6 bases stayed unmatched. DNA for the CDR3: TGCGCCAGCAGCCCCGGGACAGGGATTAATGAGCAGTTCTTC. Residues: CASSPGTGINEQFF. Using reference TRBV5-1 and TRBJ2-1 for the parts outside the CDR3, the full variable domain is KAGVTQTPRYLIKTRGQQVTLSCSPISGHRSVSWYQQTPGQGLQFLFEYFSETQRNKGNFPGRFSGRQFSNSRSEMNVSTLELGDSALYLCASSPGTGINEQFFGPGTRLTVL.

The V gene is TRBV5-6, the J gene TRBJ2-7, with unresolved D. The germline CDR1 and CDR2 sequences are SGHDT and YYEEEE. There are 14 residues in the CDR3. Trimming left V 5 bases short and J 3 bases short, with 15 bases between. DNA for the CDR3: TGTGCCAGCAGTTCTGACCCGGGTAGCTACGAGCAGTACTTC. Protein sequence: CASSSDPGSYEQYF.

The genes are TRBV19 and TRBJ2-2, with D perhaps being TRBD1 or TRBD2 (5 bases each). CDR1 and CDR2 from the germline V gene are LNHDA and SQIVND (reference sequence). V was clipped by 6 bases and J by 2 bases, with 16 bases between them. The CDR3 runs to 16 residues. The CDR3 is CASSHTGTGNTGELFF. For the CDR3, the DNA is TGTGCCAGTAGCCACACCGGGACGGGTAACACCGGGGAGCTGTTTTTT.

V gene TRBV11-3 combines with J gene TRBJ1-1; 7 nucleotides align to TRBD1. The germline V gene encodes CDR1 SGHNT and CDR2 YENEEA. With V trimmed by 5 bases and J by 8 bases, 5 bases remained unmatched. The CDR3 totals 12 residues. The CDR3: CASSQGEAEAFF. As DNA, the CDR3 is TGTGCCAGCAGCCAGGGGGAGGCCGAAGCTTTCTTT.

V gene TRBV6-6 combines with J gene TRBJ1-4; perhaps TRBD1 as D (6 bases). Germline assignment: CDR1 MNHNY and CDR2 SVGAGI (reference sequence). Trimming left V 6 bases short and J 6 bases short, with 14 bases between. The CDR3 consists of 14 residues. CDR3 nucleotides: TGTGCCAGCAGACAACAGGGATCGTATGAAAAACTGTTTTTT. Protein product: CASRQQGSYEKLFF.

The DNA for the CDR3 is TGTGCCAGCAGCTCAGGGTCAGGAAAACAGCCCCAGCATTTT. It yields the protein CASSSGSGKQPQHF. The gene calls are TRBV11-2 and TRBJ1-5; TRBD1 might be the D (5 bases). CDR3 length: 14 amino acids. The germline gives CDR1 SGHAT, CDR2 FQNNGV. Trimming cost V 4 bases and J 7 bases, with 14 bases left between them.